The 9 T cell receptor beta chains listed next were all sequenced from one sample in a study of OX40 agonist ivuxolimab in advanced cancers. Receptor amplification or capture employed the immunoSEQ multiplex PCR assay. TCRdb carries this immuneACCESS record with in-frame sequences only. Its versions omit some clonotypes, under half of them owing to an unresolved V gene in the studies checked, with the rest unexplained. For this sample the table gives approximately 70,000 clones, of which almost 90% were detected only once. The top ten clones comprise approximately 2.3% of the sample. The starting material was CD4+ or CD8+ T cells sorted from blood, obtained in a trial of the OX40 agonist ivuxolimab. The receptors come from an adult with an advanced solid tumor such as melanoma, head and neck, liver or kidney cancer.

The chain couples TRBV7-2 to TRBJ2-5; D is possibly TRBD2 (6 bases). The CDR3 is 13 residues long. The V gene's germline CDR1 is SGHTA and CDR2 FQGNSA. The ends were cut back, 4 bases at V and 6 bases at J, with 12 bases in the middle. The DNA of the CDR3 is TGTGCCAGCAGCTCCCGCGGGAAACAGACCCAGTACTTC. Its translation: CASSSRGKQTQYF.

The chain uses TRBV28 and TRBJ2-3; tentatively, D is TRBD2 (7 bases). Between the trimmed V and J ends, which lost 4 bases and 5 bases, there was a span of 19 bases. This CDR3 comprises 16 residues. Germline-derived CDR1 and CDR2 are MDHEN and SYDVKM. CDR3 residues: CASSSEVRGRLDTQYF. The DNA for the CDR3 is TGTGCCAGCAGTTCAGAGGTGCGGGGGCGCTTAGATACGCAGTATTTT.

V and J are TRBV5-4 and TRBJ2-5; 11 bases agree with TRBD2. This CDR3 has 15 residues. In germline, CDR1 is SGHNT, CDR2 YYREEE (reference sequence). J was trimmed by 3 bases and V by 3 bases; bases with no gene match: 4. The CDR3 loop reads CASSSGTSGKETQYF. DNA for the CDR3: TGTGCCAGCAGCTCAGGGACTAGCGGAAAAGAGACCCAGTACTTC.

This chain connects TRBV5-6 to TRBJ1-1, with unresolved D. The V and J ends lost 0 bases and 5 bases respectively, with 8 bases between them. The CDR3 extends over 13 amino acids. Germline CDR1 and CDR2: SGHDT and YYEEEE. For the CDR3, the DNA is TGTGCCAGCAGCTTGGTCCGCGGGACTGAAGCTTTCTTT. It yields the protein CASSLVRGTEAFF. Based on the CDR3 plus reference TRBV5-6 and TRBJ1-1, the full variable domain is DAGVTQSPTHLIKTRGQQVTLRCSPKSGHDTVSWYQQALGQGPQFIFQYYEEEERQRGNFPDRFSGHQFPNYSSELNVNALLLGDSALYLCASSLVRGTEAFFGQGTRLTVV.

V is TRBV5-1 and J is TRBJ2-7; D possibly uses TRBD1 or TRBD2 (5 bases each). Germline V lookup: CDR1 SGHRS, CDR2 YFSETQ. V gave up 0 bases and J gave up 6 bases, with 13 bases separating them. The CDR3 totals 14 residues. CDR3 nucleotides: TGCGCCAGCAGCTTGGGAGGGGCAAAGGGCGAGCAGTACTTC. Translated, it gives CASSLGGAKGEQYF.

J is TRBJ1-6 and V is TRBV28; TRBD1 matches at 9 bases. The CDR3 has 19 residues. The junction had 8 bases not matched to a gene; V was cut back by 2 bases and J by 0 bases. Germline CDR1 and CDR2: MDHEN and SYDVKM. The CDR3 loop reads CASSLQTGGGSSYNSPLHF. In nucleotides, the CDR3 is TGTGCCAGCAGTTTACAAACAGGGGGCGGAAGCTCCTATAATTCACCCCTCCACTTT.

CDR3 in amino acids: CASSLLGGTEAFF. In DNA form, the CDR3 reads TGTGCCAGCAGCTTACTAGGGGGCACTGAAGCTTTCTTT. The chain employs TRBV7-9 and TRBJ1-1; tentatively, D is TRBD1 (6 bases). CDR1 is SEHNR, CDR2 FQNEAQ, per germline (reference sequence). This CDR3 region has 13 residues. The germline V and J ends were trimmed by 2 bases and 4 bases, with 8 bases remaining between them.

V gene TRBV27 combines with J gene TRBJ2-1, with 9 positions matching TRBD2. V shed 9 bases, J shed 9 bases, and the junction held 6 bases outside the gene matches. This CDR3 region has 12 residues. The germline gives CDR1 MNHEY, CDR2 SMNVEV (reference sequence). In nucleotides, the CDR3 is TGTGCCAGTCAAGCGGGGGGTGGTGAGCAGTTCTTC. Translating it yields CASQAGGGEQFF.

The chain uses TRBV27 and TRBJ1-1, with D unresolved. Looked up from germline, CDR1 is MNHEY and CDR2 is SMNVEV (reference sequence). The CDR3 covers 16 residues. V dropped 7 bases and J dropped 4 bases, with 22 bases sitting between them. The CDR3 reads CASTKTVIKFATEAFF. The CDR3 nucleotides read TGTGCCAGCACCAAGACGGTGATCAAATTTGCCACTGAAGCTTTCTTT.